A selection of T cell receptor beta chains follows, all from one sample in a study of blood T cell repertoires in COVID-19. Assay: immunoSEQ multiplex PCR; the TCRdb copy retains only in-frame clones and omits some. The repertoire includes 200,000 to 250,000 clones, approximately 90% of them detected once, and over 3% sits in the top ten. The sample comprised PBMCs or T cells enriched from blood (not recorded which). The receptors were gathered from a woman aged 40 to 49 with acute COVID-19. CDR3s leave out the opening cysteine and the closing phenylalanine or tryptophan.

cdr3_aa,j_call,v_call
ASTPTGGTEAF,TRBJ1-1,TRBV19
ASSLLDLTHPYGYT,TRBJ1-2,TRBV19
ASSTRGGTGGTEAF,TRBJ1-1,TRBV5-6
ASSPSGAAYEQY,TRBJ2-7,TRBV18
ASSGDISYEQY,TRBJ2-7,TRBV9
ASSLEGQDNEQF,TRBJ2-1,TRBV11-1
ASSSRASGGANEQF,TRBJ2-1,TRBV4-1
ASSRDYGDLNYGYT,TRBJ1-2,TRBV18
ATKLTVTGGTEAF,TRBJ1-1,TRBV4-2
ASSPRQISDMNTEAF,TRBJ1-1,TRBV7-6
ASRRTGDGTGELF,TRBJ2-2,TRBV19
ASSIGTGQRGYT,TRBJ1-2,TRBV7-9
AWSRVGGLHQPQH,TRBJ1-5,TRBV30
ASSRGQSNTEAF,TRBJ1-1,TRBV19
ASSYDTYEQY,TRBJ2-7,TRBV6-5
AISESRTGEVGNQPQH,TRBJ1-5,TRBV10-3
ASGAPTLGGTGELF,TRBJ2-2,TRBV12-5
ASSFEMNTEAF,TRBJ1-1,TRBV11-2
ASSVNRQTEAF,TRBJ1-1,TRBV9
ASSPQAENRPNSPLH,TRBJ1-6,TRBV4-1
ASSLRTGVGYYNEQF,TRBJ2-1,TRBV5-1
SVEMQGYNEQF,TRBJ2-1,TRBV29-1
ASSTTRSQSRDSNYGYT,TRBJ1-2,TRBV18
ATLDSTEAF,TRBJ1-1,TRBV19
ASSLSSQGGRGYT,TRBJ1-2,TRBV27
ASSVRGQTYEQY,TRBJ2-7,TRBV6-2/TRBV6-3
ASSHRADSGGNTIY,TRBJ1-3,TRBV4-1
ASSPATDLYGYT,TRBJ1-2,TRBV18